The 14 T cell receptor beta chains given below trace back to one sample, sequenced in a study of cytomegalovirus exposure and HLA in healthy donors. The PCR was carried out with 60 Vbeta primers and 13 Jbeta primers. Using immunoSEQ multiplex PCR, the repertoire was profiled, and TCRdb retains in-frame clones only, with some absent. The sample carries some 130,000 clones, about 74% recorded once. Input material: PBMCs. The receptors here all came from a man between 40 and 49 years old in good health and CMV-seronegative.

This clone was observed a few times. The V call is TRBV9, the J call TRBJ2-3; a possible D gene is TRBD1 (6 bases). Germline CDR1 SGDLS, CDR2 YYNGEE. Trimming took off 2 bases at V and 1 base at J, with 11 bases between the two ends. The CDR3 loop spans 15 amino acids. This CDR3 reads CASSVTRTGTDTQYF. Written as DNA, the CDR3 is TGTGCCAGCAGCGTTACTCGGACAGGCACAGATACGCAGTATTTT. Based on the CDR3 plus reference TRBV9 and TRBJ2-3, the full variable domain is DSGVTQTPKHLITATGQRVTLRCSPRSGDLSVYWYQQSLDQGLQFLIQYYNGEERAKGNILERFSAQQFPDLHSELNLSSLELGDSALYFCASSVTRTGTDTQYFGPGTRLTVL.

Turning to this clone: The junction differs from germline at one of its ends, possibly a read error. The CDR3 sequence is CVSNPPAGQETQYF. The CDR3 DNA follows: TGTGTCAGCAACCCTCCAGCGGGTCAAGAGACCCAGTACTTC. The V call is TRBV6-1, the J call TRBJ2-5; possibly TRBD2 for D (6 bases). This CDR3 region has 14 residues. CDR1 and CDR2 from the germline V gene are MNHNS and SASEGT.

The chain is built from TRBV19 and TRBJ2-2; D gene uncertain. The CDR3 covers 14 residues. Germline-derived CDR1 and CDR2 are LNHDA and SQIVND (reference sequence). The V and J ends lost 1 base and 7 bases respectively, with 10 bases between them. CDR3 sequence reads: CASSIGRGHGELFF. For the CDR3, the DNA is TGTGCCAGTAGTATAGGTCGTGGGCACGGGGAGCTGTTTTTT.

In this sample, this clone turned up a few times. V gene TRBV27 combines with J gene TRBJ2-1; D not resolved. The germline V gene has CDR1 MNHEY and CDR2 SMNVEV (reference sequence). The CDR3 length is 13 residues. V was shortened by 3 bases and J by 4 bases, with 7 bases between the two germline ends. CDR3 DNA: TGTGCCAGCAGTTTGTCTCTTTACAATGAGCAGTTCTTC. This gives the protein CASSLSLYNEQFF.

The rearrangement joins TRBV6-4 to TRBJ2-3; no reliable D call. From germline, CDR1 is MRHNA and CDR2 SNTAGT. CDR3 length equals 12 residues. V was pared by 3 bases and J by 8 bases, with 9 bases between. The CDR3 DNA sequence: TGTGCCAGCAGTGAACCGACTCCTACGCAGTATTTT. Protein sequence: CASSEPTPTQYF.

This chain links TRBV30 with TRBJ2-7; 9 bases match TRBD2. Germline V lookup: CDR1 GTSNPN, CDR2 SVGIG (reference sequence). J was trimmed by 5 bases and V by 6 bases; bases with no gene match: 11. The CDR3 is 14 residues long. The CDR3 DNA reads TGTGCCTGCCGAATAGCGGGAGAGGTCCACGAGCAGTACTTC. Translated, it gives CACRIAGEVHEQYF.

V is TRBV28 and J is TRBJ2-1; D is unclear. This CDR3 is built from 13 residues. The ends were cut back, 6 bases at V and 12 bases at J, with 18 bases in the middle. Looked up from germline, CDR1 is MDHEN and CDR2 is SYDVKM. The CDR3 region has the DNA TGTGCCAGCAGGGTACGTATACGGTCCGTGCAGTTCTTC. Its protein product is CASRVRIRSVQFF.

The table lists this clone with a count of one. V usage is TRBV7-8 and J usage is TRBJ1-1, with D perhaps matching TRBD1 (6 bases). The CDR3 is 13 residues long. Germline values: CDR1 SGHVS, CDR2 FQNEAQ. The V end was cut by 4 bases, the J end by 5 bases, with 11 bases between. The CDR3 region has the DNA TGTGCCAGCAGCTCAACAGGGATGACTGAAGCTTTCTTT. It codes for CASSSTGMTEAFF.

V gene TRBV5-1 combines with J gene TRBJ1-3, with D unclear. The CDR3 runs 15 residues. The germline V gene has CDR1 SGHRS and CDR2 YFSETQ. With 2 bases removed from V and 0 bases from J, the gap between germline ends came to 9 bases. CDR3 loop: CASSLQTNSGNTIYF. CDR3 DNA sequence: TGCGCCAGCAGCTTACAGACCAACTCTGGAAACACCATATATTTT. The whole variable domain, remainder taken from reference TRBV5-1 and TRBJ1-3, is KAGVTQTPRYLIKTRGQQVTLSCSPISGHRSVSWYQQTPGQGLQFLFEYFSETQRNKGNFPGRFSGRQFSNSRSEMNVSTLELGDSALYLCASSLQTNSGNTIYFGEGSWLTVV.

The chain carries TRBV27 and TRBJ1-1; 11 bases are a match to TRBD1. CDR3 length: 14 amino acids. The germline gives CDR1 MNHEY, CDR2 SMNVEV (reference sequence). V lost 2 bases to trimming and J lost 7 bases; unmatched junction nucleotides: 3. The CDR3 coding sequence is TGTGCCAGCAGTTTAAGGGACAGGGGGAATGAAGCTTTCTTT. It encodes CASSLRDRGNEAFF.

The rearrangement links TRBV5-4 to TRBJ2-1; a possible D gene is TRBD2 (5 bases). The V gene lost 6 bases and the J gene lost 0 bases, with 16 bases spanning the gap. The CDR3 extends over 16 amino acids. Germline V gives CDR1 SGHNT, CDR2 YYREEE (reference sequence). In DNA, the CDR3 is TGTGCCAGCACTTCTAGCTTAATGAGCTCCTACAATGAGCAGTTCTTC. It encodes CASTSSLMSSYNEQFF.

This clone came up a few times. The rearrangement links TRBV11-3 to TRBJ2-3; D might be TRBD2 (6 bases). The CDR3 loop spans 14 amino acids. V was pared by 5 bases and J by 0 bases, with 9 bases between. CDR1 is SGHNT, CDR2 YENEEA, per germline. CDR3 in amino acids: CASSQRVSTDTQYF. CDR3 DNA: TGTGCCAGCAGCCAGCGGGTTAGCACAGATACGCAGTATTTT.

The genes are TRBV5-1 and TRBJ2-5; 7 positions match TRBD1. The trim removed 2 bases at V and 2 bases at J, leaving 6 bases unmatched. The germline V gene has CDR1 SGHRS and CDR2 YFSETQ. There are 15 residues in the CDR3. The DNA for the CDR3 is TGCGCCAGCAGCTTAGGTCGGACAGGACAAGAGACCCAGTACTTC. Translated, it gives CASSLGRTGQETQYF. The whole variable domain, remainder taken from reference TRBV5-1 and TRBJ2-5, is KAGVTQTPRYLIKTRGQQVTLSCSPISGHRSVSWYQQTPGQGLQFLFEYFSETQRNKGNFPGRFSGRQFSNSRSEMNVSTLELGDSALYLCASSLGRTGQETQYFGPGTRLLVL.

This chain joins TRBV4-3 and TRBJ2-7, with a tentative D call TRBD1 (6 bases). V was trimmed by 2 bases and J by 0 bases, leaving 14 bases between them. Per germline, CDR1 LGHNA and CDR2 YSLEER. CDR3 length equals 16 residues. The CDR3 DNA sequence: TGCGCCAGCAGCCAACCCCGGGACAAAAACTCCTACGAGCAGTACTTC. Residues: CASSQPRDKNSYEQYF.